Included here is one T cell receptor (beta chain) sequence, with context. Assay: immunoSEQ multiplex PCR; the TCRdb copy retains only in-frame clones and omits some. Among some 140,000 clones listed, roughly 94% were seen once. The data are from a study of control samples from healthy donors and cancer patients. Germline V gene lookup returns CDR1 LNHDA and CDR2 SQIVND (reference sequence). Trimming stripped 7 bases from V and 7 bases from J, with 11 bases between. The CDR3 has 11 amino acids. The sequencing input was PBMCs. The origin of this receptor is a man aged 55-75 years with colorectal cancer. The chain joins TRBV19 to TRBJ2-7; D is perhaps TRBD1 (6 bases). The CDR3 region has the DNA TGTGCCAGTACCTCAAGGGGGGAGCAGTACTTC. It translates to CASTSRGEQYF.